This T cell receptor beta chain was captured by sequencing in a study of cytomegalovirus exposure and HLA in healthy donors. PCR involved 60 Vbeta and 13 Jbeta primers. Assay used: immunoSEQ multiplex PCR; TCRdb lists only in-frame clones, some missing. The sample has roughly 130,000 clones; 75% to 90% are singletons. Trimming at V came to 3 bases and at J to 7 bases, leaving 10 bases not matched to a gene. The CDR3 sequence is 16 residues long. Looked up from germline, CDR1 is MNHNS and CDR2 is SASEGT. The sequencing sample was made of PBMCs. The TCR originated in a man aged 25-45 years in good health and CMV-seronegative. The genes are TRBV6-1 and TRBJ2-7; 12 bases match TRBD2. The CDR3 sequence: CASSDLAGGLFREQYF. The CDR3, as DNA: TGTGCCAGCAGTGACCTAGCGGGAGGGCTTTTCCGGGAGCAGTACTTC.